This is a list of T cell receptor beta chains from one sample in a study of cytomegalovirus exposure and HLA in healthy donors. TCRdb's table, derived via immunoSEQ multiplex PCR, lists solely in-frame clones and lacks some. The sample has fewer than 200,000 clones, 65% to 85% seen once. Sequenced: PBMCs. Every receptor here comes from a female donor in good health and CMV-seronegative. Both conserved end residues are part of each CDR3.

len: 13
v_gene: TRBV5-1
CDR3aa: CASSLRGQDPVYF

len: 12
v_gene: TRBV29-1
CDR3aa: CSVEAPRGTQYF

len: 13
v_gene: TRBV9
CDR3aa: CASSARDSTEAFF

len: 11
v_gene: TRBV6-1
CDR3aa: CASRLAGEQYF

len: 16
v_gene: TRBV9
CDR3aa: CASSVGTTVYQETQYF

len: 16
v_gene: TRBV10-2
CDR3aa: CASSEWGQGLNTEAFF

len: 14
v_gene: TRBV18
CDR3aa: CASSPATHNTEAFF

len: 14
v_gene: TRBV5-1
CDR3aa: CAGSLTSLGYEQYF

len: 15
v_gene: TRBV10-2
CDR3aa: CASSEVAGDFYEQYF

len: 14
v_gene: TRBV2
CDR3aa: CASSEGLGGGELFF

len: 16
v_gene: TRBV4-2
CDR3aa: CASSQGPGVPTDTQYF

len: 14
v_gene: TRBV7-2
CDR3aa: CASRTGTGDGGYTF

len: 14
v_gene: TRBV9
CDR3aa: CASSVVDTSEKLFF

len: 14
v_gene: TRBV5-4
CDR3aa: CASSSTSREGVLLF

len: 12
v_gene: TRBV6-1
CDR3aa: CASSSYSYEQYF

len: 14
v_gene: TRBV30
CDR3aa: CAWSWQGSSYEQYF

len: 15
v_gene: TRBV9
CDR3aa: CASSVGTTEGQPQHF

len: 14
v_gene: TRBV5-1
CDR3aa: CASSSGQGGYGYTF

len: 13
v_gene: TRBV5-1
CDR3aa: CASSPGQGPEAFF

len: 15
v_gene: TRBV7-2
CDR3aa: CASSPPGLANNEQFF

len: 16
v_gene: TRBV27
CDR3aa: CASSSPGGRFHNEQFF

len: 15
v_gene: TRBV6-1
CDR3aa: CASIPANRVNQPQHF

len: 16
v_gene: TRBV28
CDR3aa: CASSLLDRGPSYEQYF

len: 12
v_gene: TRBV18
CDR3aa: CASSPGQGEAFF

len: 13
v_gene: TRBV2
CDR3aa: CASRSEQYNEQFF

len: 12
v_gene: TRBV7-6
CDR3aa: CASSGFTDTQYF

len: 15
v_gene: TRBV29-1
CDR3aa: CSVGIAGGVPDTQYF

len: 15
v_gene: TRBV18
CDR3aa: CASSQTSGVTDTQYF

len: 14
v_gene: TRBV6-5
CDR3aa: CASSYTTGSTEAFF

len: 15
v_gene: TRBV9
CDR3aa: CASSVGDRPRSGYTF

len: 13
v_gene: TRBV2
CDR3aa: CASRIDRDNEQFF

len: 14
v_gene: TRBV5-4
CDR3aa: CASSWGDFSYEQYF

len: 14
v_gene: TRBV19
CDR3aa: CASTKTAPHQPQHF

len: 17
v_gene: TRBV5-1
CDR3aa: CASSSIAGRGSTDTQYF

len: 13
v_gene: TRBV6-1
CDR3aa: CASSEGPNYGYTF

len: 13
v_gene: TRBV27
CDR3aa: CASSFTTTGEQYF

len: 14
v_gene: TRBV5-4
CDR3aa: CASSLGGGSGELFF

len: 15
v_gene: TRBV7-9
CDR3aa: CASSWGGLAGDWQYF

len: 16
v_gene: TRBV7-2
CDR3aa: CASSLDAGVGTDTQYF

len: 15
v_gene: TRBV6-1
CDR3aa: CASSPSTGGEYGYTF

len: 11
v_gene: TRBV11-3
CDR3aa: CATSRGSGYTF

len: 16
v_gene: TRBV5-1
CDR3aa: CASSSQADRFKNIQYF

len: 14
v_gene: TRBV5-1
CDR3aa: CASSLDIPETEAFF